These 24 T cell receptor beta chains were sequenced from one sample in a study of response to subunit inactivated influenza vaccine. One entry per CDR3 protein results from TCRdb running MiXCR on the RT-PCR reads. The sample lists a few hundred thousand distinct CDR3 sequences; about 11% were seen once. This same sample was also taken into another study, of T cells expressing NK-cell markers. That work contributes: 5'RACE template switching with UMIs produced the TCR beta cDNA.

The sequenced sample was PBMCs from blood, obtained on the day of vaccination. Receptors were obtained from a man aged 45 to 65 who received an inactivated influenza vaccine.

The CDR3 region has the DNA TGTGCCAGCAGACACTCGGGGCGGCCGGCTACGCAGTATTTT. As protein: CASRHSGRPATQYF. V gene TRBV6-5 combines with J gene TRBJ2-3; either TRBD1 or TRBD2 may supply D (5 bases each). Germline V CDR1 and CDR2: MNHEY, SVGAGI. The CDR3 has 14 amino acids. The V gene lost 6 bases and the J gene lost 8 bases, with 18 bases spanning the gap.

There are a few counts of this clonotype. The gene calls are TRBV5-8 and TRBJ2-5, with 7 bases fitting TRBD1. The junction had 5 bases not matched to a gene; V was cut back by 1 base and J by 5 bases. The CDR3 is 14 residues long. Looked up from germline, CDR1 is SGHTS and CDR2 is YDEGEE. The CDR3 DNA reads TGTGCCAGCAGCTTGTCGACAGGGTTTGAGACCCAGTACTTC. Translated, it gives CASSLSTGFETQYF.

This clonotype showed up just a few times. The V gene is TRBV6-5, the J gene TRBJ1-2; a weak D match, TRBD1 (5 bases). Germline CDR1 reads MNHEY; CDR2 reads SVGAGI. The CDR3 extends over 13 amino acids. The ends were cut back, 2 bases at V and 6 bases at J, with 10 bases in the middle. The CDR3 DNA reads TGTGCCAGCAGTTACACGGGGACCCATGGCTACACCTTC. Its protein is CASSYTGTHGYTF.

In nucleotides, the CDR3 is TGTGCCAGCGCCCGGGGAGATACGCAGTATTTT. Translated: CASARGDTQYF. This chain links TRBV11-2 with TRBJ2-3, with a possible D match to TRBD2 (5 bases). Per the germline V gene, CDR1 is SGHAT and CDR2 is FQNNGV. The length of the CDR3 is 11 residues. V dropped 8 bases and J dropped 5 bases, with 8 bases sitting between them.

This clonotype has a handful of counts. The chain combines TRBV29-1 with TRBJ2-3, with D perhaps matching TRBD1 or TRBD2 (5 bases each). V lost 6 bases, J lost 3 bases, and 13 bases lay in between. Germline V gene data show CDR1 as SQVTM and CDR2 as ANQGSEA. The length of the CDR3 is 13 residues. In DNA form, the CDR3 reads TGCAGCGTGGGGCTGCGGGTAACAGATACGCAGTATTTT. This encodes CSVGLRVTDTQYF.

The sample holds many counts of this clonotype. This chain's CDR3 is CASSLGHQTYEQYF. The CDR3 region has the DNA TGTGCCAGCAGTCTGGGACACCAGACCTACGAGCAGTACTTC. This rearrangement joins TRBV12-3 or TRBV12-4 to TRBJ2-7, with D perhaps TRBD1 (6 bases). The CDR3 consists of 14 residues. Trimming took off 5 bases at V and 2 bases at J, with 13 bases between the two ends.

The chain has TRBV7-2 and TRBJ2-2; D is unclear. Germline assignment: CDR1 SGHTA and CDR2 FQGNSA. The CDR3 covers 17 residues. V dropped 1 base and J dropped 1 base, with 13 bases sitting between them. The CDR3 loop is CASSLVWVDLNTGELFF. Here the CDR3 DNA reads TGTGCCAGCAGCTTAGTTTGGGTGGACCTGAACACCGGGGAGCTGTTTTTT.

The V and J genes are TRBV12-3 or TRBV12-4 and TRBJ1-5; weak D call: TRBD1 (6 bases). The CDR3 runs to 15 residues. Trimming shortened V by 5 bases and J by 5 bases, and 16 bases separated the two germline ends. The chain's CDR3 is CASSPLGRGDQPQHF. Written as DNA, the CDR3 is TGTGCCAGCAGTCCTCTCGGCAGGGGCGATCAGCCCCAGCATTTT.

This clonotype turned up a few times. This sequence joins TRBV4-2 and TRBJ2-7, with 8 bases lining up with TRBD1. V lost 0 bases, J lost 3 bases, and 4 bases stayed unmatched. The germline V gene has CDR1 LGHNA and CDR2 YNFKEQ. The length of the CDR3 is 15 residues. For the CDR3, the DNA is TGTGCCAGCAGCCAAGATTTTACAGGGGGCTACGAGCAGTACTTC. Translation: CASSQDFTGGYEQYF.

Only a few counts were recorded for this clonotype. The chain has TRBV4-3 and TRBJ2-2; 11 nucleotides match TRBD2. V shed 0 bases, J shed 4 bases, and the junction held 10 bases outside the gene matches. Germline V gene sequence: CDR1 LGHNA, CDR2 YSLEER. This CDR3 is built from 19 residues. CDR3 sequence reads: CASSQDLYPTSGVTGELFF. The CDR3 nucleotides read TGCGCCAGCAGCCAAGATCTTTATCCGACTAGCGGGGTCACCGGGGAGCTGTTTTTT.

The chain recombines TRBV7-2 with TRBJ1-6, with TRBD1 matching 7 bases. Germline V gene lookup returns CDR1 SGHTA and CDR2 FQGNSA. The CDR3 length is 15 residues. Trimming cost V 4 bases and J 10 bases; bases outside gene matches: 10. CDR3 amino acids: CASSSRQGGGSPLHF. The CDR3, as DNA: TGTGCCAGCAGCTCCAGACAGGGTGGGGGATCACCCCTCCACTTT.

The chain has TRBV5-1 and TRBJ2-5; D assignment may be TRBD1 or TRBD2 (5 bases each). V lost 1 base to trimming and J lost 5 bases, with 15 bases between them. Germline V lookup: CDR1 SGHRS, CDR2 YFSETQ. This CDR3 has 15 amino acids. CDR3 in amino acids: CASSLWGTAGETQYF. Here the CDR3 DNA reads TGCGCCAGCAGCTTGTGGGGGACGGCAGGGGAGACCCAGTACTTC.

In this sample, this clonotype turned up a few times. V usage is TRBV12-3 or TRBV12-4 and J usage is TRBJ2-6; 10 bases fit TRBD1. Trimming at V came to 9 bases and at J to 1 base, leaving 18 bases not matched to a gene. The CDR3 is made up of 20 amino acids. The CDR3 coding sequence is TGTGCCAGGAAGACAGGGGGCAGGGCCATTCCGTTATCTGGGGCCAACGTCCTGACTTTC. It codes for CARKTGGRAIPLSGANVLTF.

The chain employs TRBV5-1 and TRBJ2-7, with D perhaps TRBD2 (5 bases). CDR3 length: 14 amino acids. V was trimmed by 2 bases and J by 3 bases, leaving 12 bases between them. Germline values: CDR1 SGHRS, CDR2 YFSETQ. The CDR3 spells CASSLDGIFYEQYF. DNA of the CDR3: TGCGCCAGCAGCTTAGACGGGATCTTCTACGAGCAGTACTTC. The full variable domain, rest sourced from reference TRBV5-1 and TRBJ2-7, is KAGVTQTPRYLIKTRGQQVTLSCSPISGHRSVSWYQQTPGQGLQFLFEYFSETQRNKGNFPGRFSGRQFSNSRSEMNVSTLELGDSALYLCASSLDGIFYEQYFGPGTRLTVT.

The chain links TRBV7-2 to TRBJ2-7; weak D call: TRBD1 (5 bases). V was trimmed by 8 bases and J by 0 bases, leaving 17 bases between them. Germline-derived CDR1 and CDR2 are SGHTA and FQGNSA. The CDR3 extends over 15 amino acids. CDR3 sequence reads: CASRSRGLGSYEQYF. In nucleotides, the CDR3 is TGTGCCAGCCGAAGTAGGGGCTTAGGCTCCTACGAGCAGTACTTC.

The chain combines TRBV4-1 with TRBJ2-7, with TRBD1 matching over 9 bases. The CDR3 contains 14 residues. The V gene end was trimmed by 2 bases and the J gene end by 3 bases; junction bases not matched to a gene: 2. Germline V gives CDR1 MGHRA, CDR2 YSYEKL. The CDR3 loop reads CASSQRDRDYEQYF. The CDR3 DNA is TGCGCCAGCAGCCAAAGGGACAGGGACTACGAGCAGTACTTC.

This clonotype has just a few counts. This chain uses TRBV27 with TRBJ2-5, with D tentatively TRBD1 or TRBD2 (5 bases each). Trimming cost V 0 bases and J 7 bases, with 15 bases left between them. Per the germline V gene, CDR1 is MNHEY and CDR2 is SMNVEV (reference sequence). The length of the CDR3 is 15 residues. This CDR3 reads CASSLSPGQGGTQYF. The CDR3, as DNA: TGTGCCAGCAGTTTATCGCCGGGGCAGGGTGGGACCCAGTACTTC.

Only a few counts were recorded for this clonotype. The gene calls are TRBV5-1 and TRBJ2-6; D not resolved. Looked up from germline, CDR1 is SGHRS and CDR2 is YFSETQ. This CDR3 is built from 17 residues. V was cut by 0 bases and J by 4 bases, with 14 bases left in between. The CDR3 bases are TGCGCCAGCAGCTTGGGCCGGACCGTCACCGGGGCCAACGTCCTGACTTTC. Its translation: CASSLGRTVTGANVLTF.

This clonotype has at least ten counts. The chain uses TRBV20-1 and TRBJ2-1; D is ambiguous. Germline CDR1 is DFQATT and CDR2 is SNEGSKA (reference sequence). V was shortened by 1 base and J by 4 bases, with 14 bases between the two germline ends. The CDR3 contains 15 residues. CDR3 coding DNA: TGCAGTGCTAGAGGCGCGGCCCAATATTACAATGAGCAGTTCTTC. Translation: CSARGAAQYYNEQFF.

This clonotype was counted ten times or more. The CDR3 here is CASSLVGQFYGYTF. CDR3 nucleotides: TGTGCCAGCAGCTTAGTTGGACAGTTCTATGGCTACACCTTC. The rearrangement uses TRBV7-2 and TRBJ1-2, with D perhaps matching TRBD1 (6 bases). The CDR3 has 14 residues. Germline V gene sequence: CDR1 SGHTA, CDR2 FQGNSA. Trimming removed 1 base from V and 4 bases from J, with 10 bases in between. The full variable domain, its missing parts supplied by reference TRBV7-2 and TRBJ1-2, is GAGVSQSPSNKVTEKGKDVELRCDPISGHTALYWYRQSLGQGLEFLIYFQGNSAPDKSGLPSDRFSAERTGGSVSTLTIQRTQQEDSAVYLCASSLVGQFYGYTFGSGTRLTVV.

The chain recombines TRBV6-1 with TRBJ1-5, with TRBD1 matching over 9 bases. The CDR3 sequence is 15 residues long. The germline V gene encodes CDR1 MNHNS and CDR2 SASEGT. Germline trimming cut 4 bases from V and 7 bases from J; bases unmatched to any gene: 8. CDR3 sequence reads: CASSVGQGFWQPQHF. CDR3 bases: TGTGCCAGCAGTGTAGGACAGGGGTTTTGGCAGCCCCAGCATTTT.

The genes are TRBV7-9 and TRBJ2-5, with D hard to call. The CDR3 totals 14 residues. The V end was cut by 1 base, the J end by 0 bases, with 6 bases between. From germline, CDR1 is SEHNR and CDR2 FQNEAQ (reference sequence). The CDR3 region has the DNA TGTGCCAGCAGCTTAGACCGAGACCAAGAGACCCAGTACTTC. Translation gives CASSLDRDQETQYF.

This chain connects TRBV7-9 to TRBJ2-4; D is uncertain. CDR3 length: 16 amino acids. Germline V gives CDR1 SEHNR, CDR2 FQNEAQ (reference sequence). V was clipped by 5 bases and J by 0 bases, with 14 bases between them. CDR3 amino acids: CASSPYPLLAKNIQYF. The CDR3 bases are TGTGCCAGCAGCCCGTATCCATTGCTAGCCAAAAACATTCAGTACTTC.

This clonotype was detected a few times. The rearrangement joins TRBV20-1 to TRBJ2-7, with 9 nucleotides matching TRBD1. The CDR3 length is 14 residues. CDR1 DFQATT and CDR2 SNEGSKA come from the germline V gene (reference sequence). V trimming: 0 bases; J trimming: 5 bases; junction bases outside the gene matches: 5. The CDR3 region is CSARDVDRGHEQYF. The DNA of the CDR3 is TGCAGTGCTAGAGATGTGGACAGGGGCCACGAGCAGTACTTC.